This entry is about one TCR beta chain. This sample is drawn from a study of blood T cell repertoires in COVID-19. Study background: The United States, Italy and Spain supplied acute and convalescent COVID-19 samples.

Using immunoSEQ multiplex PCR, the repertoire was profiled, and TCRdb retains in-frame clones only, with some absent. Among some 170,000 clones listed, around 80% were seen once. Source material: peripheral blood. The TCR originated in a woman aged 70 to 79 with acute or convalescent COVID-19.

The CDR3: CASRDRGKGSYEQYF. For the CDR3, the DNA is TGTGCCAGCAGGGACAGGGGTAAAGGCTCCTACGAGCAGTACTTC. The chain combines TRBV6-1 with TRBJ2-7, with TRBD1 matching over 9 bases. This CDR3 spans 15 amino acids. The germline CDR1 and CDR2 sequences are MNHNS and SASEGT. The ends lost 6 bases at V and 0 bases at J; junction bases unmatched: 6.